The 28 T cell receptor beta chains presented below share a single source sample, sequenced in a study of T-cell memory formation after mild COVID-19 (dated by TCRdb to 2020 to 2022). The library came from 5' RACE. The sample was run on an Illumina NovaSeq 6000. Using fastp trimming at Q25 and MiXCR clonotype assembly, TCRdb reanalyzed the public sequencing data and kept in-frame beta chains. Each CDR3 protein gets just one entry, which takes the most common genes and DNA from the rows behind it. The sample table lists roughly 130,000 distinct CDR3 sequences, about 6.5% of them with a count of one. The ten largest make up roughly 2% of the sample. The specimen was PBMCs or a T cell subset sorted from them (not recorded which). The receptors stem from an adult woman who had mild COVID-19 (a few samples of this study predate the infection). The sample titles of this study are shuffled in the database, so cell type and time point are left out; the donor was told from shared clones.

This clonotype occurred a few times. This rearrangement joins TRBV12-3 or TRBV12-4 to TRBJ1-2; D unresolved. V shed 0 bases and J shed 8 bases, with 10 bases lying between them. The CDR3 consists of 13 residues. This CDR3 is CASSLAEAEGYTF. The CDR3 bases are TGTGCCAGCAGTTTAGCGGAGGCCGAGGGCTACACCTTC.

This clonotype was recorded many times. The V gene is TRBV14, the J gene TRBJ1-2, with D perhaps matching TRBD1 (5 bases). The CDR3 totals 14 residues. Germline V lookup: CDR1 SGHDN, CDR2 FVKESK. Trimming left V 4 bases short and J 4 bases short, with 13 bases between. CDR3: CASSRSGPGYGYTF. In DNA, the CDR3 is TGTGCCAGCAGCCGATCAGGGCCGGGCTATGGCTACACCTTC.

This clonotype has a handful of counts. V usage is TRBV7-3 and J usage is TRBJ2-7, with 7 bases that match TRBD2. In germline, CDR1 is SGHTA, CDR2 FQGTGA. The CDR3 runs to 15 residues. V was pared by 1 base and J by 4 bases, with 7 bases of the junction left unmatched. CDR3 protein: CASSLNGGKAYEQYF. In nucleotides, the CDR3 is TGTGCCAGCAGCTTAAACGGGGGGAAGGCGTACGAGCAGTACTTC.

The J gene is TRBJ2-5, the V gene TRBV12-5; D could derive from TRBD1 or TRBD2 (5 bases each). Germline V gene sequence: CDR1 LGHNT, CDR2 FRNRAP. CDR3 length equals 18 residues. Trimming pared 1 base from V and 2 bases from J, leaving 20 bases between. CDR3: CASGLAPKTGDQQETQYF. DNA for the CDR3: TGTGCTAGTGGTTTGGCACCAAAAACCGGGGACCAACAAGAGACCCAGTACTTC. The full variable domain, rest sourced from reference TRBV12-5 and TRBJ2-5, is DARVTQTPRHKVTEMGQEVTMRCQPILGHNTVFWYRQTMMQGLELLAYFRNRAPLDDSGMPKDRFSAEMPDATLATLKIQPSEPRDSAVYFCASGLAPKTGDQQETQYFGPGTRLLVL.

This sequence joins TRBV29-1 and TRBJ2-5; TRBD1 aligns across 7 bases. From germline, CDR1 is SQVTM and CDR2 ANQGSEA. V shed 1 base, J shed 9 bases, and the junction held 8 bases outside the gene matches. This CDR3 is 13 amino acids long. The CDR3 coding sequence is TGCAGCGTTGAAGTTGACAGGGCCTCTCCCCAGTACTTC. Amino acid sequence: CSVEVDRASPQYF. Together with reference TRBV29-1 and TRBJ2-5, the CDR3 gives the full variable domain: SAVISQKPSRDICQRGTSLTIQCQVDSQVTMMFWYRQQPGQSLTLIATANQGSEATYESGFVIDKFPISRPNLTFSTLTVSNMSPEDSSIYLCSVEVDRASPQYFGPGTRLLVL.

This clonotype was observed many times. The chain links TRBV5-6 to TRBJ2-7, with D maybe TRBD1 (5 bases). Germline V lookup: CDR1 SGHDT, CDR2 YYEEEE. This CDR3 contains 14 residues. Deletions cut 5 bases from V and 3 bases from J, with 15 bases between. The CDR3 nucleotides read TGTGCCAGCAGAATGCAAGGGGAAATCTACGAGCAGTACTTC. Translating it yields CASRMQGEIYEQYF. The whole variable domain, filled in from reference TRBV5-6 and TRBJ2-7, reads DAGVTQSPTHLIKTRGQQVTLRCSPKSGHDTVSWYQQALGQGPQFIFQYYEEEERQRGNFPDRFSGHQFPNYSSELNVNALLLGDSALYLCASRMQGEIYEQYFGPGTRLTVT.

This clonotype showed up just a few times. J is TRBJ2-1 and V is TRBV14; TRBD2 matches 14 bases. The J segment lost 3 bases and the V segment lost 4 bases, leaving 2 bases of the junction unmatched. Germline CDR1 reads SGHDN; CDR2 reads FVKESK. This CDR3 region has 16 residues. The CDR3 region is CASSPGTSGSYNEQFF. CDR3 nucleotide sequence: TGTGCCAGCAGCCCAGGGACTAGCGGGAGCTACAATGAGCAGTTCTTC.

This chain links TRBV12-3 or TRBV12-4 with TRBJ1-1; tentative D call: TRBD1 (6 bases). This CDR3 contains 14 residues. With 7 bases removed from V and 5 bases from J, the gap between germline ends came to 17 bases. The CDR3 loop reads CASTTRRGETEAFF. The CDR3, as DNA: TGTGCCAGCACCACCCGCAGGGGAGAGACTGAAGCTTTCTTT.

At least ten counts were recorded for this clonotype. This chain links TRBV27 with TRBJ1-2; possibly TRBD1 for D (5 bases). The CDR3 runs to 15 residues. Trimming pared 4 bases from V and 7 bases from J, leaving 19 bases between. The germline V gene encodes CDR1 MNHEY and CDR2 SMNVEV (reference sequence). CDR3 coding DNA: TGTGCCAGCAGTTCCACGACAGCTCCGACTCGTGGCTACACCTTC. Translated: CASSSTTAPTRGYTF.

The chain has TRBV24-1 and TRBJ2-4, with 8 bases matching TRBD1. Germline V gene data show CDR1 as KGHDR and CDR2 as SFDVKD. CDR3 length: 15 amino acids. V shed 2 bases and J 3 bases; nucleotides not matched to a gene: 2. The CDR3 region has the DNA TGTGCCACCAGTGATTCCGGGACAGGCAAAAACATTCAGTACTTC. Amino acids: CATSDSGTGKNIQYF.

The table lists this clonotype with a few counts. This chain connects TRBV7-3 to TRBJ1-2; D may be TRBD1 (6 bases). Looked up from germline, CDR1 is SGHTA and CDR2 is FQGTGA. The CDR3 has 14 amino acids. V lost 5 bases and J lost 7, with 17 bases in between. The CDR3 sequence: CASSLNRETSGYTF. DNA for the CDR3: TGTGCCAGCAGCCTAAACAGGGAAACGAGTGGCTACACCTTC.

The gene calls are TRBV18 and TRBJ1-2; possibly TRBD1 for D (5 bases). This CDR3 contains 12 residues. Trimming shortened V by 4 bases and J by 10 bases, and 13 bases separated the two germline ends. Germline V gene sequence: CDR1 KGHSH, CDR2 LQKENI. CDR3 protein: CASSQSRDDYTF. Here the CDR3 DNA reads TGTGCCAGCTCACAGTCTCGGGACGACTACACCTTC.

Ten or more counts support this clonotype. This sequence joins TRBV12-3 or TRBV12-4 and TRBJ2-5, with D maybe TRBD1 (5 bases). The CDR3 has 14 residues. V lost 3 bases and J lost 1, with 9 bases in between. CDR3: CASSLYRPQETQYF. CDR3 nucleotides: TGTGCCAGCAGTTTGTACAGGCCCCAAGAGACCCAGTACTTC.

This clonotype occurred a few times. The CDR3, as DNA: TGTGCCAGCCAGAGGACTGGGCTGGTGAACACCGGGGAGCTGTTTTTT. Translating it yields CASQRTGLVNTGELFF. The rearrangement links TRBV11-2 to TRBJ2-2, with a weak D call TRBD2 (5 bases). This CDR3 is 16 amino acids long. Germline CDR1 and CDR2: SGHAT and FQNNGV. V was trimmed by 8 bases and J by 1 base, leaving 17 bases between them.

This clonotype was seen a handful of times. The genes are TRBV2 and TRBJ2-6; D remains unclear. V lost 2 bases to trimming and J lost 18 bases, with 11 bases between them. The CDR3 has 11 amino acids. From germline, CDR1 is SNHLY and CDR2 FYNNEI. This CDR3 is CASSESLKETF. The CDR3 coding sequence is TGTGCCAGCAGTGAAAGCCTTAAAGAGACTTTC.

The V call is TRBV15, the J call TRBJ2-3; 8 bases agree with TRBD2. There are 14 residues in the CDR3. CDR1 is LNHNV, CDR2 YYDKDF, per germline (reference sequence). The trim removed 5 bases at V and 4 bases at J, leaving 5 bases unmatched. This CDR3 is CATSSGGAADTQYF. The CDR3 DNA sequence: TGTGCCACCAGCTCCGGGGGGGCTGCAGATACGCAGTATTTT.

This clonotype came up a few times. This chain connects TRBV28 to TRBJ2-7; 8 bases align to TRBD1. V lost 3 bases and J lost 3; bases outside the gene matches: 7. This CDR3 region has 15 residues. Germline V CDR1 and CDR2: MDHEN, SYDVKM. The CDR3 DNA is TGTGCCAGCAGTTTCGGCGGACAGGGCATCTACGAGCAGTACTTC. Amino acids: CASSFGGQGIYEQYF.

This clonotype was counted ten times or more. This chain connects TRBV5-1 to TRBJ2-1, with 8 bases identical to TRBD1. V was clipped by 0 bases and J by 6 bases; unmatched bases: 8. The CDR3 contains 16 residues. Germline V gives CDR1 SGHRS, CDR2 YFSETQ. The CDR3 loop is CASSLGGTGGGNEQFF. Here the CDR3 DNA reads TGCGCCAGCAGCTTGGGAGGGACAGGAGGTGGCAATGAGCAGTTCTTC. Full variable domain (missing parts from reference TRBV5-1 and TRBJ2-1): KAGVTQTPRYLIKTRGQQVTLSCSPISGHRSVSWYQQTPGQGLQFLFEYFSETQRNKGNFPGRFSGRQFSNSRSEMNVSTLELGDSALYLCASSLGGTGGGNEQFFGPGTRLTVL.

This chain links TRBV7-9 with TRBJ1-1; D may be TRBD1 (5 bases). In germline, CDR1 is SEHNR, CDR2 FQNEAQ (reference sequence). Trimming took 1 base from V and 3 from J, leaving 9 bases between them. The CDR3 has 14 residues. CDR3 region: CASSLGGRYTEAFF. CDR3 DNA: TGTGCCAGCAGCTTAGGGGGCCGGTACACTGAAGCTTTCTTT.

The rearrangement joins TRBV5-5 to TRBJ2-2; no clear D gene. Trimming took 0 bases from V and 1 from J, leaving 4 bases between them. In germline, CDR1 is SGHKS, CDR2 YYEKEE (reference sequence). The CDR3 contains 14 residues. CDR3 nucleotides: TGTGCCAGCAGCTTGGGGATGAACACCGGGGAGCTGTTTTTT. This encodes CASSLGMNTGELFF.

This sequence joins TRBV5-1 and TRBJ2-5; 7 positions match TRBD2. The CDR3 totals 16 residues. Germline V CDR1 and CDR2: SGHRS, YFSETQ. The V gene end was trimmed by 4 bases and the J gene end by 2 bases; junction bases not matched to a gene: 11. CDR3 nucleotide sequence: TGCGCCAGCAGCGCGGGAGATCGGGTCAAACAAGAGACCCAGTACTTC. Its protein is CASSAGDRVKQETQYF.

This clonotype was counted at least ten times. This chain connects TRBV21-1 to TRBJ2-7; the D call TRBD1 from the table was never checked on the DNA. TRBV21-1 corresponds to a pseudogene. CDR3 length equals 15 residues. CDR3 loop: CASSKGPSVSYEQYF. CDR3 bases: TGTGCCAGCAGCAAAGGCCCCAGTGTCTCCTACGAGCAGTACTTC.

The chain's CDR3 is CASSSGSRNTEAFF. Here the CDR3 DNA reads TGTGCCAGCAGCTCCGGTTCTCGGAACACTGAAGCTTTCTTT. The V call is TRBV7-3, the J call TRBJ1-1; D gene unclear. Germline V CDR1 and CDR2: SGHTA, FQGTGA. V was cut by 4 bases and J by 1 base, with 10 bases left in between. This CDR3 has 14 residues.

This clonotype came up a few times. The chain carries TRBV2 and TRBJ1-5; perhaps TRBD1 as D (5 bases). In germline, CDR1 is SNHLY, CDR2 FYNNEI. V gave up 5 bases and J gave up 0 bases, with 20 bases separating them. The CDR3 contains 18 residues. The CDR3 nucleotides are TGTGCCAGCAGTCCTCACCCGGGACGGCAGAATAGCAATCAGCCCCAGCATTTT. Translated, it gives CASSPHPGRQNSNQPQHF.

In its sample, this clonotype was seen many times. This chain joins TRBV18 and TRBJ1-1; D ambiguous. Germline loops: CDR1 KGHSH, CDR2 LQKENI. This CDR3 spans 13 amino acids. The V and J ends lost 5 bases and 1 base respectively, with 8 bases between them. The CDR3 region is CASSSTQNTEAFF. The CDR3, as DNA: TGTGCCAGCTCATCGACACAGAACACTGAAGCTTTCTTT.

This clonotype came up a few times. This rearrangement joins TRBV12-3 or TRBV12-4 to TRBJ1-2, with D unclear. The CDR3 is 14 residues long. Trimming shortened V by 6 bases and J by 4 bases, and 15 bases separated the two germline ends. The CDR3 DNA reads TGTGCCAGCAGACAACCCGGGGTAGTCTATGGCTACACCTTC. Its translation is CASRQPGVVYGYTF.

This clonotype appeared a few times. The V call is TRBV24-1, the J call TRBJ1-1, with a tentative D call TRBD1 (5 bases). The V end was cut by 7 bases, the J end by 1 base, with 12 bases between. This CDR3 spans 14 amino acids. Germline CDR1 KGHDR, CDR2 SFDVKD. The CDR3 region is CATSRGGTNTEAFF. CDR3 nucleotide sequence: TGTGCCACCAGCCGCGGGGGAACGAACACTGAAGCTTTCTTT.

This clonotype was counted many times. The CDR3, as DNA: TGCAGCGTCGAAACGGGACCTAAAAACATTCAGTACTTC. Amino acids: CSVETGPKNIQYF. The genes are TRBV29-1 and TRBJ2-4; the D gene could be TRBD1 or TRBD2 (5 bases each). Between the trimmed V and J ends, which lost 6 bases and 4 bases, there was a span of 13 bases. CDR3 length equals 13 residues. Germline CDR1 is SQVTM and CDR2 is ANQGSEA.